This T cell receptor (beta chain) originates from a study of shared clonotypes between healthy human individuals. The CDR3 is made up of 15 amino acids. Between the trimmed V and J ends, which lost 6 bases and 0 bases, there was a span of 14 bases. Germline V gene data show CDR1 as KGHSH and CDR2 as LQKENI. The table came from immunoSEQ multiplex PCR; TCRdb's copy has only in-frame clones and leaves some out. This sample has 2 million to 3 million clones; approximately 92% occur once, and the top ten carry around 0.15%. The sequence was collected from a man younger than 35 in good health. The J gene is TRBJ2-5, the V gene TRBV18, with D possibly TRBD1 on 6 matching bases. Sequencing was done on a sample of naive CD4+ T cells sorted from blood. The subset here: CD45RA+ positively selected. For the CDR3, the DNA is TGTGCCAGCTCGCTCCGGGACACCTACCAAGAGACCCAGTACTTC. As protein: CASSLRDTYQETQYF.